The subject of this entry is one TCR beta chain. Its antigen is undetermined. At the time of sampling, donors were nominally healthy, though unrecorded immune exposures were likely. This CDR3 comprises 17 residues. V gave up 0 bases and J gave up 6 bases, with 20 bases separating them. Germline values: CDR1 SGHRS, CDR2 YFSETQ. The record originates from a study of cytomegalovirus exposure and HLA in healthy donors. Study at large: Of the donors genotyped, several hundred in all, 65% to 90% fell in the Caucasian-associated ancestry cluster. General study findings and limits: The study dropped some indistinguishable V segments, TRBV6-2 and TRBV6-3 among them. When analyzed later, a missense DCLRE1C variant was found to be linked to TCR beta V- and J-gene trimming.

In the PCR, 60 Vbeta and 13 Jbeta primers were used. Clones were sequenced by immunoSEQ multiplex PCR, and TCRdb holds only the in-frame ones, with some missing. This table has under 200,000 clones, about 70% appearing once. Sequencing was done on a sample of PBMCs. This sequence was found in a woman aged 25 to 39 in good health and CMV-seronegative. This chain joins TRBV5-1 and TRBJ2-3; weak D call: TRBD2 (5 bases). In DNA form, the CDR3 reads TGCGCCAGCAGCTTGGGTGGCTATTCCTACTCGGGGGATACGCAGTATTTT. This sequence encodes CASSLGGYSYSGDTQYF.